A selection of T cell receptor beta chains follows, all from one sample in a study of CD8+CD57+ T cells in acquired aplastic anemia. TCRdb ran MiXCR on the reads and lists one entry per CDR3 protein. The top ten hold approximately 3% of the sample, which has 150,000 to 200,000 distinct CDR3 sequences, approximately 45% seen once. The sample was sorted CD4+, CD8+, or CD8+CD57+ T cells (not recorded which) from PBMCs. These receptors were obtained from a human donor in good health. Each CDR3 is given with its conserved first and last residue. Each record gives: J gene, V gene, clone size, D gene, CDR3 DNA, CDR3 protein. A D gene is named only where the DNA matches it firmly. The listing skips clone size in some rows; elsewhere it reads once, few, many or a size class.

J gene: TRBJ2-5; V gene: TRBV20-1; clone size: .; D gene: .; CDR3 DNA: TGCAGTGCTAGAGATGGGAAGGAGGGGGTGGAGACCCAGTACTTC; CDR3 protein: CSARDGKEGVETQYF
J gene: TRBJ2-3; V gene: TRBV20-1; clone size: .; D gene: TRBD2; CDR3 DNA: TGCAGTGCTAACTGGGGGGGTGATACGCGTTATTTT; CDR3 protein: CSANWGGDTRYF
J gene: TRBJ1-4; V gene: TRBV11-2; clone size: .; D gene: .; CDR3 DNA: TGTGCCAGCAGCCGCCGCCTTTCATCAGGAGCAACTAATGAAAAACTGTTTTTT; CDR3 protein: CASSRRLSSGATNEKLFF
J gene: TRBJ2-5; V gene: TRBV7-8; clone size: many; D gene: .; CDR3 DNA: TGTGCCAGCAGCCAGCCGTACAGGGAACAAGAGACCCAGTACTTC; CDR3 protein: CASSQPYREQETQYF
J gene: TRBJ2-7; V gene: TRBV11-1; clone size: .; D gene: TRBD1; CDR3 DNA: TGTGCCAGCAGCGGGACAGGTCGGTCAGAGGGCTACGAGCAGTACTTC; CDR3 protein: CASSGTGRSEGYEQYF
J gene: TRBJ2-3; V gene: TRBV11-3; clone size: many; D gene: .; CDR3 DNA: TGTGCCAGCAGCCCCTACTTGGGAGATACGCAGTATTTT; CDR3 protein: CASSPYLGDTQYF
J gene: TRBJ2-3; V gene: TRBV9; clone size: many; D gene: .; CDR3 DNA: TGTGCCAGCAGCGTAGGGACCTTGACAGATACGCAGTATTTT; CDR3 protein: CASSVGTLTDTQYF
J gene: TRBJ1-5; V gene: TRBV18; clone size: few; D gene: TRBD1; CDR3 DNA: TGTGCCAGCTCCGGAAGTGGACAGGGAGTTCAGCCCCAGCATTTT; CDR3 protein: CASSGSGQGVQPQHF
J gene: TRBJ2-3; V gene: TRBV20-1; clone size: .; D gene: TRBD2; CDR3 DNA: TGCAGTGCTAGAGGACTAGCCACAGATACGCAGTATTTT; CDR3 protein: CSARGLATDTQYF
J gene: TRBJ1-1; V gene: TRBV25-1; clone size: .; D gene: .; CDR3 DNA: TGTGCCAGCAGTTCGGCACCCGACGCTGAAGCTTTCTTT; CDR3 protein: CASSSAPDAEAFF
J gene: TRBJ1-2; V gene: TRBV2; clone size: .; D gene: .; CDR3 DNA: TGTGCCAGCAGCTTAGATCGACAGGTCTATGGCTACACCTTC; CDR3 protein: CASSLDRQVYGYTF
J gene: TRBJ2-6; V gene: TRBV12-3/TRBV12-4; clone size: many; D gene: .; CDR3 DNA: TGTGCCAGCACAGGAGGATCTGGGGCCAACGTCCTGACTTTC; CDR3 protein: CASTGGSGANVLTF
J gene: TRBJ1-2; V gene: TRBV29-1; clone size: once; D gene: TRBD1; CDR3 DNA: TGCAGCGTTGGAACAGGGGATCACTATGGCTACACCTTC; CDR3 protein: CSVGTGDHYGYTF
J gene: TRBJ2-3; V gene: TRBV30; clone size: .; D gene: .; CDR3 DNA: TGTGCCTGGAGTGTACAGTTCGGAGGTAGCACAGATACGCAGTATTTT; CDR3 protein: CAWSVQFGGSTDTQYF
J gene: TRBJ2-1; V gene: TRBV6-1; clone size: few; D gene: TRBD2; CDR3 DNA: TGTGCCAGCAGATCACCACCGACTAGCGGGAGGTACAATGAGCAGTTCTTC; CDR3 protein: CASRSPPTSGRYNEQFF
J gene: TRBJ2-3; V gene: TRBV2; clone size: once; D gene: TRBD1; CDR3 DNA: TGTGCCAGCAGTACACAGGGGGCGGCCCGTGATACGCAGTATTTT; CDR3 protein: CASSTQGAARDTQYF
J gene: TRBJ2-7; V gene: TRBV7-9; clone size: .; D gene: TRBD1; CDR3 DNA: TGTGCCAGCAGCTTGCGGACAGGGGCCTCCTACGAGCAGTACTTC; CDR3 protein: CASSLRTGASYEQYF
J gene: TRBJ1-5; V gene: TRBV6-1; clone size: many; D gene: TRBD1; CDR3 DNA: TGTGCCAGCAGTGGGGACAGAAATCAGCCCCAGCATTTT; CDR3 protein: CASSGDRNQPQHF
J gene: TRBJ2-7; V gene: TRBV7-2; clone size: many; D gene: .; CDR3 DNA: TGTGCCAGCGGCTTGGAGAGACACGAGCAGTACTTC; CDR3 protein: CASGLERHEQYF
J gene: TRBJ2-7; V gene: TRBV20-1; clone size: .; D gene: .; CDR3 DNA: TGCAGTGCTATCACTCTGGAGGGCACCTACGAGCAGTACTTC; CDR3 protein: CSAITLEGTYEQYF
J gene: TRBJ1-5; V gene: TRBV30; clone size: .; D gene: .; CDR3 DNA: TGTGCCTGGACAGAAAATAGCAATCAGCCCCAGCATTTT; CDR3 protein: CAWTENSNQPQHF
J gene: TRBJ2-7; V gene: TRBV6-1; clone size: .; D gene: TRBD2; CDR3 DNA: TGTGCCAGCAGCTTTGCTAGCGGGAACTACGAGCAGTACTTC; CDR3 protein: CASSFASGNYEQYF
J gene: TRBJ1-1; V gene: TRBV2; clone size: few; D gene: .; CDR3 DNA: TGTGCCAGCAGTGAAGGGGAGAACACTGAAGCTTTCTTT; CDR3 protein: CASSEGENTEAFF
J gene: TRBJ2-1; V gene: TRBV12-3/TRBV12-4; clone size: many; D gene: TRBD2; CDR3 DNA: TGTGCCAGCAGTTTAGTTCCTAGCGGGAGTGGTAATGAGCAGTTCTTC; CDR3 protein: CASSLVPSGSGNEQFF
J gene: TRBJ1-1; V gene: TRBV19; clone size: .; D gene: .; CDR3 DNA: TGTGCCAGTAGAGGGGGGGACACCGGGACCGAAGCTTTCTTT; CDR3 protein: CASRGGDTGTEAFF
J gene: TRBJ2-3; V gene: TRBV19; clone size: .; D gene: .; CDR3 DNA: TGTGCCAGTAGTATACGACAGGCAGATACGCAGTATTTT; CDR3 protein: CASSIRQADTQYF
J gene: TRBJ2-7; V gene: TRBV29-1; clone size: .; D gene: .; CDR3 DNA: TGCAGCGTTGTAACTAGATTAAGCTCCTACGAGCAGTACTTC; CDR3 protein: CSVVTRLSSYEQYF
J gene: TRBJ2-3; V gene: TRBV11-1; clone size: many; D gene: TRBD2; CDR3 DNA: TGTGCCAGCAGCTCCGCCCGGACTAGCGGTGGAGCAGATACGCAGTATTTT; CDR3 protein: CASSSARTSGGADTQYF
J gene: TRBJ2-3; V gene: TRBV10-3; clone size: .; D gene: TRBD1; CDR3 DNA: TGTGCCACTCTAGGGACAGGGACAAGCACAGATACGCAGTATTTT; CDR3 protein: CATLGTGTSTDTQYF
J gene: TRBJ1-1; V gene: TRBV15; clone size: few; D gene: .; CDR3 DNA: TGTGCCACCAGCATCCAGAGGGGCACTGAAGCTTTCTTT; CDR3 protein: CATSIQRGTEAFF
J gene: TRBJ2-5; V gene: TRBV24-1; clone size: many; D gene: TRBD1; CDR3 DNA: TGTGCCACCAGTGCTGGGACAGGGGTTAGGGAGACCCAGTACTTC; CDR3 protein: CATSAGTGVRETQYF
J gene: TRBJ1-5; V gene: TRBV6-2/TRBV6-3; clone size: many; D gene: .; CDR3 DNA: TGTGCCAGCAAACAGAGCAATCAGCCCCAGCATTTT; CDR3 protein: CASKQSNQPQHF
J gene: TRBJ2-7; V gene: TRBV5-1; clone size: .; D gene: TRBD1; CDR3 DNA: TGCGCCAGCACCAAAGACGGGACAGGGCTCTCCTACGAGCAGTACTTC; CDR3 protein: CASTKDGTGLSYEQYF
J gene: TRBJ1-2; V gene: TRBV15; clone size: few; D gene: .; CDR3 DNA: TGTGCCACCAGCACCGCCGGGCTCAGGGATGGCTACACCTTC; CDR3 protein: CATSTAGLRDGYTF
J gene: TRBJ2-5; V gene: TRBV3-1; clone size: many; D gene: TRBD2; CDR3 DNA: TGTGCCAGCAGCCGATCCACTAGCGGGAGAGAGACCCAGTACTTC; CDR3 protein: CASSRSTSGRETQYF
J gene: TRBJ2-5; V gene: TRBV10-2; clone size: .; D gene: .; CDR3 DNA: TGCGCCAGCCTCACTAACGCGTTCGAGACCCAGTACTTC; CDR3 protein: CASLTNAFETQYF
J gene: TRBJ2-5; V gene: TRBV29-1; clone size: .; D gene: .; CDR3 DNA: TGCAGCGTTGGGGGCTGGAAAGAGACCCAGTACTTC; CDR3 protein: CSVGGWKETQYF
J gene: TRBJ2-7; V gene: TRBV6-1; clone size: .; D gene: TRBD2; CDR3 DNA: TGTGCCAGCAGTGGACGCGGGAGCTCCTACGAGCAGTACTTC; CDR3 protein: CASSGRGSSYEQYF
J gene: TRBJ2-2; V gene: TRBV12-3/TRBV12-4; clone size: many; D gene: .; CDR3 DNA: TGTGCCAGCAGTTGGCCCGCGGGCGGGGAGCTGTTTTTT; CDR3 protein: CASSWPAGGELFF
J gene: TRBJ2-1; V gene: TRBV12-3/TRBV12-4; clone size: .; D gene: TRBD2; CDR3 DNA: TGTGCCAGCAGTTTTAGGACTAGCGGGGGGAAAAATGAGCAGTTCTTC; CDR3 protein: CASSFRTSGGKNEQFF
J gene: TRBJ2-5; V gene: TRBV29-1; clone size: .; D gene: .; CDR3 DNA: TGCAGCGTTGCCGGGACCAAACAAGAGACCCAGTACTTC; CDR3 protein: CSVAGTKQETQYF
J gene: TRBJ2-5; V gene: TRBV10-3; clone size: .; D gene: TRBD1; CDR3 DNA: TGTGCCTCAGGGACAGCCGACGAGACCCAGTACTTC; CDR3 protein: CASGTADETQYF
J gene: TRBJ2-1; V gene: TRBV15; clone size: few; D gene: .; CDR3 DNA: TGTGCCACCAGCAGATCCGCCACCCCAAGGCCGTTCTTC; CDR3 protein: CATSRSATPRPFF
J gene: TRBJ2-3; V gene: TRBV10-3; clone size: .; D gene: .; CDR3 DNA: TGTGCTATCAGTGAGACCTCCAGGACTGCCTATACGCAGTATTTT; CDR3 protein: CAISETSRTAYTQYF
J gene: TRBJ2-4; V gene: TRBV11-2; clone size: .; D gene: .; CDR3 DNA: TGTGCCAGCAGCTTGAGAGGACGTTCCAAAAACATTCAGTACTTC; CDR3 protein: CASSLRGRSKNIQYF
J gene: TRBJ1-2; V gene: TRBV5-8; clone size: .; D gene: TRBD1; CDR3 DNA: TGTGCCACCCCGGGACAGGGGGCGGCTAACTATGGCTACACCTTC; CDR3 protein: CATPGQGAANYGYTF
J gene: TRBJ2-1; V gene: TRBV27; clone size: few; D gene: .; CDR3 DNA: TGTGCCAGCAGTCCTAGGGGTGGGTATGAGCAGTTCTTC; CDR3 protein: CASSPRGGYEQFF